Listed here are 7 T cell receptor beta chains from one sample, sequenced in a study of shared clonotypes between healthy human individuals. Profiling relied on immunoSEQ multiplex PCR, and the TCRdb table lists in-frame clones only, not all of them. The table records some 660,000 clones, 73% of them present only once. Material for sequencing was memory CD4+ T cells sorted from blood. Subset described: CD45RA-negative fraction. The origin of the receptors is a woman between 25 and 40 years old in good health.

The rearrangement joins TRBV15 to TRBJ2-6; 7 bases are a match to TRBD1. Germline loops: CDR1 LNHNV, CDR2 YYDKDF (reference sequence). Trimming removed 2 bases from V and 2 bases from J; junction bases left unmatched: 3. The CDR3 extends over 16 amino acids. The CDR3 DNA sequence: TGTGCCACCAGCAGAAAACAGGGGACTGGGGCCAACGTCCTGACTTTC. Translating gives CATSRKQGTGANVLTF. Using reference TRBV15 and TRBJ2-6 for the parts outside the CDR3, the full variable domain is DAMVIQNPRYQVTQFGKPVTLSCSQTLNHNVMYWYQQKSSQAPKLLFHYYDKDFNNEADTPDNFQSRRPNTSFCFLDIRSPGLGDTAMYLCATSRKQGTGANVLTFGAGSRLTVL.

Here the CDR3 reads CASSSWTGSGETQYF. The DNA of the CDR3 is TGTGCCAGCAGCTCATGGACAGGGTCGGGGGAGACCCAGTACTTC. The J gene is TRBJ2-5, the V gene TRBV7-2; 8 bases agree with TRBD1. Trimming cost V 4 bases and J 5 bases; bases outside gene matches: 9. Germline CDR1 SGHTA, CDR2 FQGNSA. The CDR3 contains 15 residues.

The chain joins TRBV7-6 to TRBJ1-5; perhaps TRBD1 as D (6 bases). Deletions cut 6 bases from V and 1 base from J, with 22 bases between. Germline CDR1 reads SGHVS; CDR2 reads FNYEAQ. The CDR3 runs to 18 residues. The chain's CDR3 is CASSSGTLSLRSNQPQHF. The CDR3 nucleotides read TGTGCCAGCAGTTCCGGGACACTATCCCTTCGGAGCAATCAGCCCCAGCATTTT.

J is TRBJ2-1 and V is TRBV4-1; TRBD2 matches 12 bases. The CDR3 extends over 17 amino acids. Unmatched junction bases numbered 13, after V lost 4 bases and J lost 9 bases. From germline, CDR1 is MGHRA and CDR2 YSYEKL. The CDR3 region has the DNA TGCGCCAGCAGCCTTGGAGAATGGACTAGCGGGACTATTGAGCAGTTCTTC. Encoded protein: CASSLGEWTSGTIEQFF.

This chain uses TRBV6-6 with TRBJ2-3, with D uncertain. The CDR3 sequence is 15 residues long. CDR1 and CDR2 (germline): MNHNY, SVGAGI (reference sequence). V shed 2 bases and J shed 4 bases, with 13 bases lying between them. The CDR3 loop reads CASSYGILGADTQYF. In DNA, the CDR3 is TGTGCCAGCAGTTACGGCATATTGGGCGCAGATACGCAGTATTTT.

V is TRBV7-3 and J is TRBJ2-2; 7 positions match TRBD1. From germline, CDR1 is SGHTA and CDR2 FQGTGA. J was trimmed by 3 bases and V by 2 bases; bases with no gene match: 6. CDR3 length: 16 amino acids. CDR3 amino acids: CASSLGQGVYTGELFF. The DNA for the CDR3 is TGTGCCAGCAGCTTAGGGCAGGGGGTGTACACCGGGGAGCTGTTTTTT. Variable domain in full (rest from reference TRBV7-3 and TRBJ2-2): GAGVSQTPSNKVTEKGKYVELRCDPISGHTALYWYRQSLGQGPEFLIYFQGTGAADDSGLPNDRFFAVRPEGSVSTLKIQRTERGDSAVYLCASSLGQGVYTGELFFGEGSRLTVL.

A few counts support this clone. The same CDR3 also results from other DNA sequences found in this sample. The chain has TRBV5-1 and TRBJ2-5, with 10 bases identical to TRBD1. The germline V gene encodes CDR1 SGHRS and CDR2 YFSETQ. The CDR3 covers 15 residues. Unmatched junction bases numbered 1, after V lost 0 bases and J lost 2 bases. The CDR3 sequence is CASSLGQGAQETQYF. As DNA, the CDR3 is TGCGCCAGCAGCTTGGGACAGGGGGCTCAAGAGACCCAGTACTTC.